One sample yielded the 23 T cell receptor beta chains listed below, sequenced in a study of T-cell memory formation after mild COVID-19. TCRdb independently ran MiXCR on the 5' RACE reads; one entry per CDR3 protein. The profile shows approximately 250,000 distinct CDR3 sequences, around 15% of them singletons. Sequenced material: PBMCs or a T cell subset sorted from them (not recorded which). Source of these receptors: a man aged 18 to 30 who had mild COVID-19 (a few samples of this study predate the infection). Cell type and time point are not known.

The V gene is TRBV4-2, the J gene TRBJ2-5; D gene uncertain. CDR3 length: 13 residues. Per germline, CDR1 LGHNA and CDR2 YNFKEQ. V was pared by 0 bases and J by 4 bases, with 6 bases between. CDR3 in amino acids: CASSQDSAETQYF. In DNA, the CDR3 is TGTGCCAGCAGCCAAGATTCGGCAGAGACCCAGTACTTC.

V usage is TRBV13 and J usage is TRBJ2-2; 8 nucleotides align to TRBD1. Germline CDR1 PRHDT, CDR2 FYEKMQ (reference sequence). The CDR3 consists of 15 residues. J gave up 4 bases and V 2 bases, and 3 bases lay outside the gene matches. The CDR3 sequence: CASSLTGGVTGELFF. The CDR3 DNA sequence: TGTGCCAGCAGCTTAACAGGGGGTGTCACCGGGGAGCTGTTTTTT.

The chain uses TRBV6-6 and TRBJ2-1; TRBD2 matches at 12 bases. This CDR3 is 14 amino acids long. Germline values: CDR1 MNHNY, CDR2 SVGAGI (reference sequence). The V and J ends lost 6 bases and 12 bases, in that order; junction bases with no gene match: 9. This chain's CDR3 is CASRATSGGTGQFF. CDR3 nucleotide sequence: TGTGCCAGCAGAGCGACTAGCGGGGGAACAGGGCAGTTCTTC.

V and J are TRBV4-2 and TRBJ2-7, with D unclear. There are 14 residues in the CDR3. CDR1 is LGHNA, CDR2 YNFKEQ, per germline. Trimming removed 3 bases from V and 3 bases from J, with 12 bases in between. In nucleotides, the CDR3 is TGTGCCAGCAGCCAGGGAACAGTGCTCTACGAGCAGTACTTC. It codes for CASSQGTVLYEQYF.

This clonotype has just a few counts. The chain combines TRBV11-2 with TRBJ2-5; the D gene is possibly TRBD2 (6 bases). The ends were cut back, 4 bases at V and 5 bases at J, with 14 bases in the middle. Germline CDR1 reads SGHAT; CDR2 reads FQNNGV. This CDR3 contains 14 residues. CDR3 DNA sequence: TGTGCCAGCAGCTCGAGACAAGGGAGGGAGACCCAGTACTTC. This sequence encodes CASSSRQGRETQYF.

The genes are TRBV6-8 and TRBJ2-1; maybe TRBD1 (7 bases). The V gene's germline CDR1 is MNHGY and CDR2 SAAAGT. The V end was cut by 10 bases, the J end by 0 bases, with 16 bases between. The CDR3 contains 15 residues. In nucleotides, the CDR3 is TGTGCCAACGCGGGGAGACAGGGCTCCTACAATGAGCAGTTCTTC. Protein sequence: CANAGRQGSYNEQFF.

This chain links TRBV7-2 with TRBJ2-7; the match to TRBD2 covers 13 bases. This CDR3 spans 14 amino acids. After removal of 5 bases from V and 5 bases from J, the junction contained 3 bases not matched to a gene. The V gene's germline CDR1 is SGHTA and CDR2 FQGNSA. CDR3 sequence (DNA): TGTGCCAGCAGCCTAACTAGCGGGGGGGACGAGCAGTACTTC. It is translated as CASSLTSGGDEQYF. Using reference TRBV7-2 and TRBJ2-7 for the parts outside the CDR3, the full variable domain is GAGVSQSPSNKVTEKGKDVELRCDPISGHTALYWYRQSLGQGLEFLIYFQGNSAPDKSGLPSDRFSAERTGGSVSTLTIQRTQQEDSAVYLCASSLTSGGDEQYFGPGTRLTVT.

The rearrangement joins TRBV5-1 to TRBJ2-5; perhaps TRBD1 as D (5 bases). CDR3 length equals 17 residues. The germline gives CDR1 SGHRS, CDR2 YFSETQ. Between the trimmed V and J ends, which lost 0 bases and 4 bases, there was a span of 19 bases. The CDR3 DNA reads as TGCGCCAGCAGCTTGGCAGGTTGGCAGGAAAGGGGAGAGACCCAGTACTTC. Translated: CASSLAGWQERGETQYF.

The chain carries TRBV2 and TRBJ2-3; D is unclear. This CDR3 has 10 residues. V dropped 6 bases and J dropped 7 bases, with 5 bases sitting between them. Germline CDR1 SNHLY, CDR2 FYNNEI. The chain's CDR3 is CASRHNTQYF. The CDR3 nucleotides are TGTGCCAGCAGGCACAATACGCAGTATTTT.

This clonotype was picked up a small number of times. CDR3 sequence reads: CASSLIRYNNEQFF. CDR3 sequence (DNA): TGTGCCAGCAGTTTGATCAGATACAACAATGAGCAGTTCTTC. The gene calls are TRBV12-3 or TRBV12-4 and TRBJ2-1; D gene ambiguous. The CDR3 is made up of 14 amino acids. Trimming stripped 3 bases from V and 5 bases from J, with 11 bases between.

The rearrangement links TRBV5-1 to TRBJ2-5, with TRBD1 matching 7 bases. The junction had 11 bases not matched to a gene; V was cut back by 7 bases and J by 5 bases. Germline V lookup: CDR1 SGHRS, CDR2 YFSETQ. The CDR3 covers 14 residues. The CDR3 nucleotides read TGCGCCAGCTTCTTAAGGGGGCCGGGGGAGACCCAGTACTTC. Its protein product is CASFLRGPGETQYF.

The chain has TRBV24-1 and TRBJ2-1, with 9 positions matching TRBD1. The germline V gene encodes CDR1 KGHDR and CDR2 SFDVKD. The CDR3 is 15 residues long. Losses at the gene ends were 5 bases for V and 7 bases for J; bases not matched to a gene: 8. CDR3 loop: CATSGTGTGLNEQFF. In nucleotides, the CDR3 is TGTGCCACCAGTGGAACCGGGACAGGGTTAAATGAGCAGTTCTTC.

This clonotype was counted ten times or more. V is TRBV7-9 and J is TRBJ2-1, with 10 nucleotides matching TRBD2. CDR3 length: 15 residues. Germline loops: CDR1 SEHNR, CDR2 FQNEAQ (reference sequence). Trimming took 2 bases from V and 6 from J; bases not matched to a gene: 4. The CDR3 nucleotides are TGTGCCAGCAGCTTAAATAGCGGGGGGACCAATGAGCAGTTCTTC. It codes for CASSLNSGGTNEQFF.

The genes are TRBV4-1 and TRBJ1-5; possibly TRBD1 for D (5 bases). The V gene's germline CDR1 is MGHRA and CDR2 YSYEKL. The CDR3 totals 13 residues. V was pared by 3 bases and J by 11 bases, with 14 bases between. The CDR3 reads CASSHDPQGSQHF. In nucleotides, the CDR3 is TGCGCCAGCAGCCACGACCCCCAGGGTTCCCAGCATTTT.

This clonotype was observed a handful of times. V is TRBV4-1 and J is TRBJ1-6; unclear D gene. The CDR3 spans 17 residues. V was cut by 4 bases and J by 6 bases, with 19 bases left in between. In germline, CDR1 is MGHRA, CDR2 YSYEKL. Here the CDR3 DNA reads TGCGCCAGCAGCCTAAAATCGGCGGGTGCCTCTAATTCACCCCTCCACTTT. This codes for CASSLKSAGASNSPLHF.

The V call is TRBV7-9, the J call TRBJ1-2; 10 bases fit TRBD1. Germline-derived CDR1 and CDR2 are SEHNR and FQNEAQ (reference sequence). V gave up 0 bases and J gave up 7 bases; unmatched junction bases: 5. The CDR3 extends over 15 amino acids. The chain's CDR3 is CASSLAGTGALGYTF. The CDR3 DNA follows: TGTGCCAGCAGCTTAGCGGGGACAGGGGCCCTTGGCTACACCTTC.

This clonotype appeared a few times. V gene TRBV28 combines with J gene TRBJ2-7; a weak D match, TRBD1 (5 bases). CDR1 and CDR2 (germline): MDHEN, SYDVKM. CDR3 length: 14 amino acids. V was cut by 6 bases and J by 4 bases, with 16 bases left in between. CDR3 nucleotides: TGTGCCAGCAGCCAGGGCGCTCCCTCGTACGAGCAGTACGTC. This sequence encodes CASSQGAPSYEQYV.

This clonotype has a handful of counts. This chain connects TRBV11-2 to TRBJ2-7; D ambiguous. Germline CDR1 SGHAT, CDR2 FQNNGV. Trimming took off 1 base at V and 5 bases at J, with 6 bases between the two ends. The CDR3 contains 12 residues. The CDR3 sequence is CASSLAGHEQYV. The CDR3 DNA follows: TGTGCCAGCAGCTTAGCCGGTCACGAGCAGTACGTC.

The rearrangement uses TRBV5-8 and TRBJ2-1, with TRBD1 identical over 7 bases. Losses at the gene ends were 5 bases for V and 8 bases for J; bases not matched to a gene: 7. CDR1 and CDR2 (germline): SGHTS, YDEGEE. The CDR3 length is 13 residues. The CDR3 protein is CASRRQGSHEQFF. The DNA for the CDR3 is TGTGCCAGCAGACGACAGGGAAGCCATGAGCAGTTCTTC.

The table lists this clonotype with a few counts. The chain links TRBV15 to TRBJ1-5; possible D gene TRBD1, 6 bases. This CDR3 contains 14 residues. Germline-derived CDR1 and CDR2 are LNHNV and YYDKDF (reference sequence). Trimming removed 2 bases from V and 15 bases from J, with 20 bases in between. CDR3 coding DNA: TGTGCCACCAGCAGACCAGGACAGTCCTCATTGAGGCATTTT. It encodes CATSRPGQSSLRHF.

V and J are TRBV12-5 and TRBJ1-1; TRBD1 is a possible D gene (5 bases). V gave up 5 bases and J gave up 0 bases, with 10 bases separating them. Germline CDR1 is LGHNT and CDR2 is FRNRAP. This CDR3 region has 14 residues. CDR3 loop: CASGLTGLNTEAFF. The CDR3 DNA reads as TGTGCTAGTGGTCTCACAGGCTTGAACACTGAAGCTTTCTTT.

This clonotype was picked up a small number of times. The chain recombines TRBV7-9 with TRBJ2-3; 9 positions match TRBD2. CDR3 length equals 15 residues. V shed 5 bases, J shed 7 bases, and the junction held 10 bases outside the gene matches. CDR1 is SEHNR, CDR2 FQNEAQ, per germline (reference sequence). The CDR3 protein is CASSLLGTSIHTQYF. In DNA, the CDR3 is TGTGCCAGCAGCCTCCTCGGGACTAGCATACATACGCAGTATTTT.

This clonotype appeared a few times. The rearrangement uses TRBV19 and TRBJ2-1; TRBD1 or TRBD2 may be the D gene (5 bases each). Trimming pared 1 base from V and 0 bases from J, leaving 13 bases between. Germline V CDR1 and CDR2: LNHDA, SQIVND (reference sequence). The CDR3 covers 17 residues. The CDR3 region has the DNA TGTGCCAGTAGTATAGGGGGGACGGTGAGCTCCTACAATGAGCAGTTCTTC. This codes for CASSIGGTVSSYNEQFF.